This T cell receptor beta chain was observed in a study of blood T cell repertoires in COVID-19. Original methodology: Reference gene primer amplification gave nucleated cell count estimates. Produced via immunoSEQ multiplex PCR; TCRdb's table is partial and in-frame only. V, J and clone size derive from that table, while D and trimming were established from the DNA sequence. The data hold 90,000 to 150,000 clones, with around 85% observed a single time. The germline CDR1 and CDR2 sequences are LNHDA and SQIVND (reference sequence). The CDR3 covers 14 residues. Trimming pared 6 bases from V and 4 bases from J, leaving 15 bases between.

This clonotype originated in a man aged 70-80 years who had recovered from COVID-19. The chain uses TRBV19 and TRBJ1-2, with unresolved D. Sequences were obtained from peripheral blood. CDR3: CASSNLGTVYGYTF. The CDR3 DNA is TGTGCCAGTAGCAATTTAGGTACAGTCTATGGCTACACCTTC.